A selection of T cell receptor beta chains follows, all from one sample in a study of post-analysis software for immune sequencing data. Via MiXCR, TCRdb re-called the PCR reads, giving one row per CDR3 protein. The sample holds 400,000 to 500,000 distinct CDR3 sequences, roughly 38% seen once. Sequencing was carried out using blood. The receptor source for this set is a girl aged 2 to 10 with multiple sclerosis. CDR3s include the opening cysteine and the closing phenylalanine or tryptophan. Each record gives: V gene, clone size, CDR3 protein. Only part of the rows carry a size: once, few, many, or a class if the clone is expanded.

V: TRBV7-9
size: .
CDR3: CAPGRQTNTEAFF

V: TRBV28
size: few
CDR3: CASSTPLIGTDTQYF

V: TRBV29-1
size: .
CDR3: CSAGTDFQETQYF

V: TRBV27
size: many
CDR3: CASSPGQYNSGANVLTF

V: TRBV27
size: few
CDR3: CASSSLGQDGSEQFF

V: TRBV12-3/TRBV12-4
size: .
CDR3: CASSLQGVVEQYF

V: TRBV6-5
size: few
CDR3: CASSSPPPAGYYEQFF

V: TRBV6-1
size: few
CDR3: CASSRSGTASYEQYF

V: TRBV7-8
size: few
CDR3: CASSPRTGGSNNEQFF

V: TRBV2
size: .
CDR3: CASSERGNQETQYF

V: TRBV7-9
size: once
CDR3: CASSLYTTEAFF

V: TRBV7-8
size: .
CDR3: CASSVRPDGRDQPQHF